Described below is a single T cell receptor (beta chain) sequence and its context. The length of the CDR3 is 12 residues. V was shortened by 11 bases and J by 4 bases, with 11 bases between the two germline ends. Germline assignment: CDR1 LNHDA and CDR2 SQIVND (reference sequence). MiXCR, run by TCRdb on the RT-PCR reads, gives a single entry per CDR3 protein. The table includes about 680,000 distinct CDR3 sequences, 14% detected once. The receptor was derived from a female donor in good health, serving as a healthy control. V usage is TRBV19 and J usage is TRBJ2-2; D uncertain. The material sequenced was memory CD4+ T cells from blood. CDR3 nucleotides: TGTGCCGGCCTTTCTGGCACCGGGGAGCTGTTTTTT. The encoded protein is CAGLSGTGELFF.